The 16 T cell receptor beta chains in this list originate from one sample, sequenced in a study of T cells after yellow fever vaccination. Via MiXCR, TCRdb re-called the 5' RACE reads, giving one row per CDR3 protein. The sample shows some 200,000 distinct CDR3 sequences, approximately 9.9% of them seen only once. Specimen: CD8+ T cells sorted from PBMCs, collected 15 days after the yellow fever booster vaccination. These TCRs come from a man between 18 and 35 years old who received the YFV17D yellow fever vaccine.

The chain carries TRBV7-3 and TRBJ2-1; tentative D call: TRBD2 (7 bases). Germline CDR1 is SGHTA and CDR2 is FQGTGA. Trimming shortened V by 1 base and J by 0 bases, and 10 bases separated the two germline ends. The CDR3 loop spans 16 amino acids. The CDR3 DNA sequence: TGTGCCAGCAGCTTAATCGCGGGGGCCTCCTACAATGAGCAGTTCTTC. It yields the protein CASSLIAGASYNEQFF.

V usage is TRBV6-5 and J usage is TRBJ1-2; D remains ambiguous. This CDR3 is 14 amino acids long. V lost 6 bases and J 6 bases, leaving 17 bases between the germline ends. The germline gives CDR1 MNHEY, CDR2 SVGAGI. Here the CDR3 reads CASSPVGWVHGYTF. CDR3 coding DNA: TGTGCCAGCAGCCCCGTGGGCTGGGTCCATGGCTACACCTTC.

This clonotype was seen a handful of times. The chain couples TRBV7-9 to TRBJ2-5; D unresolved. In germline, CDR1 is SEHNR, CDR2 FQNEAQ (reference sequence). V dropped 0 bases and J dropped 5 bases, with 7 bases sitting between them. The CDR3 spans 13 residues. The CDR3, as DNA: TGTGCCAGCAGCTTAGCAGGTTTGGAGACCCAGTACTTC. Amino acid sequence: CASSLAGLETQYF.

Here the CDR3 reads CASSDLAAQETQYF. The CDR3 nucleotides are TGTGCCAGCAGTGACTTGGCGGCCCAAGAGACCCAGTACTTC. The rearrangement joins TRBV2 to TRBJ2-5; D is unclear. Deletions cut 3 bases from V and 1 base from J, with 9 bases between. Germline V lookup: CDR1 SNHLY, CDR2 FYNNEI. The CDR3 runs 14 residues.

This sequence joins TRBV3-1 and TRBJ1-4; no clear D. The CDR3 loop spans 15 amino acids. Trimming stripped 0 bases from V and 11 bases from J, with 16 bases between. From germline, CDR1 is LGHDT and CDR2 YNNKEL (reference sequence). The CDR3, as DNA: TGTGCCAGCAGCCAAGAGGGCGATTGGGGAGGGAAACTGTTTTTT. The encoded protein is CASSQEGDWGGKLFF.

This clonotype has only a few counts. The V gene is TRBV12-3 or TRBV12-4, the J gene TRBJ2-7; perhaps TRBD2 as D (5 bases). The CDR3 spans 10 residues. The V end was cut by 8 bases, the J end by 9 bases, with 11 bases between. The CDR3, as DNA: TGTGCCAGCGGACTGGGAGCGCAGTACTTC. It codes for CASGLGAQYF.

The rearrangement uses TRBV20-1 and TRBJ1-2, with 8 bases lining up with TRBD1. Germline CDR1 and CDR2: DFQATT and SNEGSKA (reference sequence). The CDR3 extends over 15 amino acids. With 0 bases clipped from V and 7 bases from J, the junction kept 10 bases outside the gene matches. The CDR3 DNA reads as TGCAGTGCTAGAGATCTCAGGGGGCGGAGGGGTGGCTACACCTTC. Translation: CSARDLRGRRGGYTF.

This clonotype appeared a few times. V and J are TRBV6-6 and TRBJ2-3; 13 bases line up with TRBD2. Germline CDR1 reads MNHNY; CDR2 reads SVGAGI (reference sequence). With 5 bases clipped from V and 0 bases from J, the junction kept 8 bases outside the gene matches. This CDR3 is 18 amino acids long. CDR3 in amino acids: CASSHTSGGGLSTDTQYF. DNA of the CDR3: TGTGCCAGCAGTCATACTAGCGGGGGGGGACTAAGCACAGATACGCAGTATTTT.

The chain links TRBV19 to TRBJ2-2; D is unresolved. Germline CDR1 is LNHDA and CDR2 is SQIVND (reference sequence). V gave up 0 bases and J gave up 6 bases, with 11 bases separating them. The CDR3 runs 15 residues. CDR3 residues: CASSIDLSAPGELFF. CDR3 DNA: TGTGCCAGTAGTATAGATCTTTCTGCGCCCGGGGAGCTGTTTTTT.

The V call is TRBV20-1, the J call TRBJ2-7; the D gene is possibly TRBD1 (5 bases). The germline V and J ends were trimmed by 1 base and 0 bases, with 7 bases remaining between them. Germline values: CDR1 DFQATT, CDR2 SNEGSKA (reference sequence). This CDR3 is 13 amino acids long. The CDR3 reads CSARGTLSYEQYF. The CDR3 DNA is TGCAGTGCTAGAGGGACACTCTCCTACGAGCAGTACTTC.

This clonotype turned up a few times. The gene calls are TRBV29-1 and TRBJ2-2; D uncertain. The V and J ends lost 4 bases and 0 bases respectively, with 6 bases between them. Germline CDR1 SQVTM, CDR2 ANQGSEA. CDR3 length equals 13 residues. As DNA, the CDR3 is TGCAGCGTTGTCCCCGCGAACACCGGGGAGCTGTTTTTT. Amino acid sequence: CSVVPANTGELFF.

In its sample, this clonotype was seen a few times. CDR3 bases: TGTGCCAGCAGTTACTCGGCAGGGTTGAACACTGAAGCTTTCTTT. Its translation is CASSYSAGLNTEAFF. The rearrangement uses TRBV6-2 or TRBV6-3 and TRBJ1-1, with a weak D call TRBD1 (5 bases). CDR3 length equals 15 residues. The germline CDR1 and CDR2 sequences are MNHEY and SVGEGT. V was trimmed by 0 bases and J by 0 bases, leaving 8 bases between them.

V gene TRBV14 combines with J gene TRBJ2-1, with 8 bases identical to TRBD1. Germline V CDR1 and CDR2: SGHDN, FVKESK. The CDR3 sequence is 15 residues long. J lost 7 bases, V lost 1 base, and 6 bases had no gene match. The CDR3 protein is CASSQVGTGYNEQFF. In DNA form, the CDR3 reads TGTGCCAGCAGCCAAGTAGGGACAGGCTATAATGAGCAGTTCTTC.

This clonotype was found a few times. The rearrangement uses TRBV6-6 and TRBJ1-3; the D gene is possibly TRBD1 (6 bases). V lost 5 bases to trimming and J lost 0 bases, with 14 bases between them. Germline values: CDR1 MNHNY, CDR2 SVGAGI (reference sequence). This CDR3 spans 16 amino acids. CDR3 region: CASSATGRSSGNTIYF. The CDR3 bases are TGTGCCAGCAGTGCAACAGGGAGGAGCTCTGGAAACACCATATATTTT.

This clonotype was detected a few times. The chain uses TRBV7-2 and TRBJ2-1, with D possibly being TRBD1 or TRBD2 (5 bases each). This CDR3 spans 14 amino acids. Trimming left V 4 bases short and J 7 bases short, with 14 bases between. The germline gives CDR1 SGHTA, CDR2 FQGNSA. CDR3 DNA sequence: TGTGCCAGCAGCTCCCCTGGGTGGGGGAATGAGCAGTTCTTC. This codes for CASSSPGWGNEQFF.

V is TRBV7-8 and J is TRBJ2-2; D is possibly TRBD1 (6 bases). The ends were cut back, 7 bases at V and 4 bases at J, with 16 bases in the middle. Germline CDR1 reads SGHVS; CDR2 reads FQNEAQ. The CDR3 is 15 amino acids. DNA of the CDR3: TGTGCCAGCACCCACAAGGGGGACGCCACCGGGGAGCTGTTTTTT. Protein: CASTHKGDATGELFF.